The rows below give T cell receptor beta chains drawn from one sample of a study of blood T cells in healthy people across ages. TCRdb re-derived calls from the 5' RACE reads in MiXCR, one entry per CDR3 protein. Of about 590,000 distinct CDR3 sequences in the sample, approximately 30% were seen once. The source material was blood. The origin of the receptors is a woman of 80 years or more in good health. Each CDR3 is given with its conserved first and last residue. A D gene is named only where the DNA matches it firmly. Size is stated for part of the rows, as once, few or many counts, or as a class when the clone is expanded.

v_call,d_call,j_call,clone_size,cdr3_nt,cdr3_aa
TRBV20-1,NA,TRBJ2-5,many,TGCAGTGCTAGACTTAACCCAGGGGAAACCCAGTACTTC,CSARLNPGETQYF
TRBV6-5,NA,TRBJ1-6,NA,TGTGCCAGCAGCCCTGCCAGATTTTCACCCCTCCACTTT,CASSPARFSPLHF
TRBV7-8,TRBD1,TRBJ1-2,many,TGTGCCAGCAGTTTACGCTGGCGGGGTACAGGGGATGGCTACACCTTC,CASSLRWRGTGDGYTF
TRBV7-3,NA,TRBJ1-2,many,TGTGCCAACAGCTTAACAGCCGGGGGCTATGGCTACACCTTC,CANSLTAGGYGYTF
TRBV7-2,NA,TRBJ2-3,NA,TGTGCCAGCAGCTCGGACCCTCGAGATACGCAGTATTTT,CASSSDPRDTQYF
TRBV7-3,TRBD2,TRBJ2-5,NA,TGTGCCAGCAGCTTAATGCGACTAGCGGGGGTTGACAATGAGCAGTACTTC,CASSLMRLAGVDNEQYF
TRBV28,NA,TRBJ2-1,NA,TGTGCCAGCACTCCGGAGACAGCGTACTACAATGAGCAGTTCTTC,CASTPETAYYNEQFF
TRBV15,NA,TRBJ1-4,few,TGTGCCACCCGGATCGGGGGAGCTAATGAAAAACTGTTTTTT,CATRIGGANEKLFF
TRBV6-2/TRBV6-3,NA,TRBJ2-1,few,TGTGCCAGCAGAAATCAGGACGGTCCCTACAATGAGCAGTTCTTC,CASRNQDGPYNEQFF
TRBV7-2,NA,TRBJ1-2,NA,TGTGCCAGCAGCAATCCGGGCCGGGCCGACGGGGACTATGGCTACACCTTC,CASSNPGRADGDYGYTF
TRBV6-5,NA,TRBJ1-5,NA,TGTGCCAGCAGAAGGGGGGCAGAGCAGCCCCAGCATTTT,CASRRGAEQPQHF
TRBV3-1,TRBD2,TRBJ2-3,NA,TGTGCCAGCAGCCCTATTCTAACGGGGGGGCAGCATACGCAGTATTTT,CASSPILTGGQHTQYF
TRBV10-2,NA,TRBJ2-7,NA,TGCGCCACCTTCGGACAGAACTACGAGCAGTACTTC,CATFGQNYEQYF
TRBV12-3/TRBV12-4,NA,TRBJ2-5,many,TGTGCCAGCAGTTTGCGGGGAGGGGGGGAAGAGACCCAGTACTTC,CASSLRGGGEETQYF
TRBV27,TRBD2,TRBJ2-5,many,TGTGCCAGCAGTCCATCCCCCCTACTAGCGGGAGGGGAGACCCAGTACTTC,CASSPSPLLAGGETQYF
TRBV4-2,NA,TRBJ1-6,many,TGTGCCAGCAGCCAAGCTGAGAATAATTCACCCCTCCACTTT,CASSQAENNSPLHF
TRBV7-2,TRBD2,TRBJ2-3,many,TGTGCCAGCAGCTTACCCGCGGGGCGGGGGGCCGTCACAGATACGCAGTATTTT,CASSLPAGRGAVTDTQYF
TRBV12-3/TRBV12-4,NA,TRBJ1-4,few,TGTGCCAGCAGTTTCAGCTTCGCAGGGCGAGCAACTAATGAAAAACTGTTTTTT,CASSFSFAGRATNEKLFF
TRBV30,NA,TRBJ1-1,few,TGTGCCTGGAGGGCAGGGCAGAGGGACACTGAAGCTTTCTTT,CAWRAGQRDTEAFF
TRBV20-1,TRBD1,TRBJ2-1,NA,TGCAGTGCGGAACAGGGGGCGATATATGAGCAGTTCTTC,CSAEQGAIYEQFF
TRBV7-2,NA,TRBJ2-1,few,TGTGCCAGCAGCTTAGACGGGGGTTACTACAATGAGCAGTTCTTC,CASSLDGGYYNEQFF
TRBV7-2,NA,TRBJ2-7,many,TGTGCCAGCAGCGGAACGGCGGGCGGGACCACCTACGAGCAGTACTTC,CASSGTAGGTTYEQYF
TRBV3-1,NA,TRBJ1-1,NA,TGTGCCAGCAGCCAAGCTACAGGGAACACTGAAGCTTTCTTT,CASSQATGNTEAFF
TRBV5-1,NA,TRBJ1-2,NA,TGCGCCAGCAGATCTACGGACAGCCACTATGGCTACACCTTC,CASRSTDSHYGYTF
TRBV5-1,NA,TRBJ2-3,many,TGCGCCAGCAGCTGGTACGACAGTAGTAGCACAGATACGCAGTATTTT,CASSWYDSSSTDTQYF
TRBV10-3,TRBD2,TRBJ2-1,many,TGTGCCATCAGTGAGTCGGGAGCGGGGGGGAATGAGCAGTTCTTC,CAISESGAGGNEQFF
TRBV27,TRBD1,TRBJ2-7,many,TGTGCCAGCAGGGAAAGACAGGGTCTAATCTACGAGCAGTACTTC,CASRERQGLIYEQYF
TRBV5-6,NA,TRBJ2-4,NA,TGTGCCAGCAGCTTGGCGGGCTCTATCCTGGGGTACTTC,CASSLAGSILGYF
TRBV7-2,TRBD1,TRBJ2-1,many,TGTGCCAGCAGCCCTGGCGGGGGACAGGGCTCTTTTAGGAATGAGCAGTTCTTC,CASSPGGGQGSFRNEQFF
TRBV30,TRBD2,TRBJ2-5,NA,TGTGCCTGGTCACCGGGACTAGCGGTACGAGAGACCCAGTACTTC,CAWSPGLAVRETQYF
TRBV29-1,TRBD1,TRBJ1-1,few,TGCAGCGGGAGACAGGGCAGCACTGAAGCTTTCTTT,CSGRQGSTEAFF
TRBV20-1,NA,TRBJ1-6,many,TGCAGTGCTAGAGATGCCCGTCCGCGGGGGCGGGATAATTCACCCCTCCACTTT,CSARDARPRGRDNSPLHF
TRBV7-3,NA,TRBJ2-6,NA,TGTGCCAGCAGCTTGCGACAGCAAATCTCTGGGGCCAACGTCCTGACTTTC,CASSLRQQISGANVLTF
TRBV6-2/TRBV6-3,NA,TRBJ1-1,NA,TGTGCCAGCCGGGATGGACTGGCGGGTGTGACTGAAGCTTTCTTT,CASRDGLAGVTEAFF
TRBV4-1,TRBD2,TRBJ2-1,NA,TGCGCCAGCAGCCCCGACCCCAGACTAGCTTACAATGAGCAGTTCTTC,CASSPDPRLAYNEQFF
TRBV7-3,NA,TRBJ2-1,many,TGTGCCAGCAGCTTAAGACAGGCCGGTGGTGAGCAGTTCTTC,CASSLRQAGGEQFF
TRBV7-9,NA,TRBJ1-1,few,TGTGCCAGCAGCTTCAGGGGTCGAACTGAAGCTTTCTTT,CASSFRGRTEAFF
TRBV5-1,NA,TRBJ2-1,many,TGCGCCAGCAGCTTGCAAGGAGGATACAATGAGCAGTTCTTC,CASSLQGGYNEQFF
TRBV6-2/TRBV6-3,NA,TRBJ1-2,NA,TGTGCCAGCAGTTACCCGGGGAGGAAGAACTATGGCTACACCTTC,CASSYPGRKNYGYTF
TRBV12-3/TRBV12-4,NA,TRBJ2-2,NA,TGTGCCAGCAGTTCCTCGGCGGCCGGGGAGCGGTTTTTT,CASSSSAAGERFF
TRBV2,TRBD1,TRBJ2-1,many,TGTGCCAGCGGCCGGGACAGGGGGCATGGTGAGCAGTTCTTC,CASGRDRGHGEQFF
TRBV7-2,NA,TRBJ1-2,many,TGTGCCAGCACCCAAAGGAACTATGGCTACACCTTC,CASTQRNYGYTF
TRBV30,NA,TRBJ1-1,NA,TGTGCCTGGATCCGCACTGAAGCTTTCTTT,CAWIRTEAFF
TRBV19,NA,TRBJ2-7,NA,TGTGCCAGTAGCTCGGACCGAGGACAGCCCTACGAGCAGTACTTC,CASSSDRGQPYEQYF
TRBV28,NA,TRBJ2-7,many,TGTGCCAGCAGTTTGGGTCCCCACGAGCAGTACTTC,CASSLGPHEQYF
TRBV3-1,TRBD1,TRBJ2-2,few,TGTGCCAGCAGCCAAGGGCAGGGGGTGGCGAACACCGGGGAGCTGTTTTTT,CASSQGQGVANTGELFF
TRBV5-1,TRBD2,TRBJ2-5,NA,TGCGCCAGCAGCCAGAGCGGGGGGGAAGAGACCCAGTACTTC,CASSQSGGEETQYF
TRBV28,TRBD1,TRBJ1-4,few,TGTGCCAGCAGTTCGCCCCGACAGGGGCGGGATGAAAAACTGTTTTTT,CASSSPRQGRDEKLFF
TRBV20-1,NA,TRBJ2-3,many,TGCAGTGCTCGAGTCGATACGCAGTATTTT,CSARVDTQYF
TRBV3-1,NA,TRBJ1-2,few,TGTGCCAGCAGCCAACGGGACACCTCACTCGGTGGGAATGGCTACACCTTC,CASSQRDTSLGGNGYTF
TRBV10-3,TRBD1,TRBJ2-7,many,TGTGCCATCACCGAGGACAGGTTTTCCTACGAGCAGTACTTC,CAITEDRFSYEQYF
TRBV7-3,TRBD2,TRBJ2-5,NA,TGTGCCAGCAGCTTCACTACAACGGGACGCTTCGGGACTACGGGACGGGAGACCCAGTACTTC,CASSFTTTGRFGTTGRETQYF